The 5 T cell receptor beta chains given below trace back to one sample, sequenced in a study of blood T cell repertoires in COVID-19. Repertoires were generated with immunoSEQ multiplex PCR, while TCRdb's copy carries only in-frame clones and drops some. The sample carries roughly 180,000 clones, about 84% recorded once. Material: peripheral blood. These receptors originate from a woman aged 25 to 45 with acute or convalescent COVID-19.

The rearrangement joins TRBV19 to TRBJ1-5, with D perhaps matching TRBD1 (6 bases). The V and J ends lost 4 bases and 7 bases respectively, with 11 bases between them. The CDR3 length is 13 residues. Germline values: CDR1 LNHDA, CDR2 SQIVND (reference sequence). The CDR3 loop is CASSTTRGQPQHF. The DNA of the CDR3 is TGTGCCAGTAGTACCACAAGGGGGCAGCCCCAGCATTTT.

The rearrangement joins TRBV5-1 to TRBJ2-7; 7 nucleotides align to TRBD2. V shed 1 base and J 2 bases; nucleotides not matched to a gene: 12. Germline CDR1 is SGHRS and CDR2 is YFSETQ. The CDR3 is 17 residues long. The CDR3 loop reads CASSLSPSGARAYEQYF. The CDR3 DNA is TGCGCCAGCAGCTTGAGTCCTAGCGGCGCCAGGGCCTACGAGCAGTACTTC.

The chain carries TRBV3-1 (or the pseudogene TRBV3-2) and TRBJ2-5; TRBD1 aligns across 8 bases. Germline V gene lookup returns CDR1 LGHDT and CDR2 YNNKEL (reference sequence). V trimming: 3 bases; J trimming: 2 bases; junction bases outside the gene matches: 5. The CDR3 consists of 15 residues. CDR3 residues: CASSHRTGRQETQYF. CDR3 bases: TGTGCCAGCAGCCACCGGACAGGGAGGCAAGAGACCCAGTACTTC.

This sequence joins TRBV28 and TRBJ2-4; TRBD1 is a possible D gene (6 bases). The V gene lost 2 bases and the J gene lost 9 bases, with 14 bases spanning the gap. This CDR3 is built from 14 residues. The germline V gene has CDR1 MDHEN and CDR2 SYDVKM. The CDR3 spells CASSLRTQGSIQYF. The CDR3 nucleotides read TGTGCCAGCAGTTTACGGACCCAGGGGAGCATTCAGTACTTC.

This clone was recorded many times. The chain is built from TRBV24-1 and TRBJ2-3; TRBD1 aligns across 7 bases. The V segment lost 5 bases and the J segment 2 bases; nucleotides outside the gene matches: 6. Germline CDR1 and CDR2: KGHDR and SFDVKD. The CDR3 has 15 amino acids. The CDR3 DNA is TGTGCCACCAGTGGGTCCACAGGGGCCACAGATACGCAGTATTTT. Protein product: CATSGSTGATDTQYF.